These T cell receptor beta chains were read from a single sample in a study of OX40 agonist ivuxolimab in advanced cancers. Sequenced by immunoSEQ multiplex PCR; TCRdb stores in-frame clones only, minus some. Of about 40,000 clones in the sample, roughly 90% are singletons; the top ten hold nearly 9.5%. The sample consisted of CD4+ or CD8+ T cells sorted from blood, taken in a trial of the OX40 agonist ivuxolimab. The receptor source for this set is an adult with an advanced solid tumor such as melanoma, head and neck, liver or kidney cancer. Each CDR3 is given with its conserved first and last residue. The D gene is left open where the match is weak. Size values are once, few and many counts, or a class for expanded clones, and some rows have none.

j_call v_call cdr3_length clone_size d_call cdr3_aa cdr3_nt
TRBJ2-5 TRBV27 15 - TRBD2 CASSLWSGSQETQYF TGTGCCAGCAGTTTATGGAGCGGGAGCCAGGAGACCCAGTACTTC
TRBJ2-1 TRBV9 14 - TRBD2 CASSARLAGNEQFF TGTGCCAGCAGCGCGAGACTAGCGGGAAATGAGCAGTTCTTC
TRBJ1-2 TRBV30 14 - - CAWRGLGVDYGYTF TGTGCCTGGAGGGGACTGGGGGTAGACTATGGCTACACCTTC
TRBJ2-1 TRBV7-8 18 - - CASSLSSGAAQEGNEQFF TGTGCCAGCAGCTTATCCTCCGGCGCAGCCCAAGAAGGCAATGAGCAGTTCTTC
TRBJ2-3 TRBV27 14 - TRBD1 CASRDRGQSDTQYF TGTGCCAGCAGGGACAGGGGGCAGTCGGATACGCAGTATTTT
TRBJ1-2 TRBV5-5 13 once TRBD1 CASSTGQGGGYTF TGTGCCAGCAGCACGGGACAGGGTGGTGGCTACACCTTC
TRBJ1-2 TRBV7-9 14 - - CASSLAGRGDGYTF TGTGCCAGCAGCTTAGCGGGCAGGGGAGACGGCTACACCTTC
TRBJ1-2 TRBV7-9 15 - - CASSASLRVWSGYTF TGTGCCAGCAGCGCCTCACTCAGGGTCTGGTCTGGCTACACCTTC
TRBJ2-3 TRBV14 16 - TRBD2 CASSRAGLADTDTQYF TGTGCCAGCAGCCGGGCGGGACTAGCGGACACAGATACGCAGTATTTT
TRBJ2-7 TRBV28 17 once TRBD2 CAASPIGLALSSYEQYF TGTGCCGCATCCCCGATCGGACTAGCGCTTAGCTCCTACGAGCAGTACTTC
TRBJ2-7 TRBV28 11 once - CASSFDGEQYF TGTGCCAGCAGTTTCGATGGGGAGCAGTACTTC
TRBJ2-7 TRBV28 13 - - CASSGSDGYEQYF TGTGCCAGCAGTGGTAGCGACGGCTACGAGCAGTACTTC
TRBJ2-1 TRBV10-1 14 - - CASSENIGGNEQFF TGCGCCAGCAGTGAGAACATAGGTGGGAATGAGCAGTTCTTC
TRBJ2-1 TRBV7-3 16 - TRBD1 CASSSTGTGSNNEQFF TGTGCCAGCAGCTCGACGGGGACAGGGAGTAACAATGAGCAGTTCTTC
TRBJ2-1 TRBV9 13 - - CASSEPQWGEQFF TGTGCCAGCAGCGAGCCCCAGTGGGGTGAGCAGTTCTTC
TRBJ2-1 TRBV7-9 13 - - CASSLGQGFEQFF TGTGCCAGCAGCTTAGGGCAGGGATTTGAGCAGTTCTTC
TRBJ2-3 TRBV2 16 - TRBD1 CASREDRGPGTDTQYF TGTGCCAGCAGGGAGGACAGGGGGCCCGGTACAGATACGCAGTATTTT
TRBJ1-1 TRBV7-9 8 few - CASPEAFF TGTGCCAGCCCTGAAGCTTTCTTT
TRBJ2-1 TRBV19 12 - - CASSEESGEQFF TGTGCCAGTAGTGAAGAAAGCGGTGAGCAGTTCTTC
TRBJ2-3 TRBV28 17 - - CASSLGLAGRVSDTQYF TGTGCCAGCAGTTTAGGGCTAGCCGGGAGAGTTTCAGATACGCAGTATTTT
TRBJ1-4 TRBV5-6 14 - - CASSYGTTGEKLFF TGTGCCAGCAGCTACGGGACAACGGGCGAAAAACTGTTTTTT
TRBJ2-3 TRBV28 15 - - CASSAPEAGADTQYF TGTGCCAGCAGCGCACCTGAAGCGGGCGCAGATACGCAGTATTTT
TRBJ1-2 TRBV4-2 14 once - CASSQDTQIYGYTF TGTGCCAGCAGCCAAGATACCCAGATCTATGGCTACACCTTC
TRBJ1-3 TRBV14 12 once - CASSQELDTIYF TGTGCCAGCAGCCAAGAGTTGGACACCATATATTTT
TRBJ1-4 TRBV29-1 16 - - CSVGLEGSGTNEKLFF TGCAGCGTTGGGCTTGAGGGGTCTGGGACTAATGAAAAACTGTTTTTT
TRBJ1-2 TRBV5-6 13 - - CASSWTELDGYTF TGTGCCAGCAGCTGGACAGAGCTTGATGGCTACACCTTC
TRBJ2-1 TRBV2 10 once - CASRHNEQFF TGTGCCAGCAGGCACAATGAGCAGTTCTTC
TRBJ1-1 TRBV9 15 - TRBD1 CASSPSTGLGAEAFF TGTGCCAGCAGCCCGTCGACAGGGCTGGGCGCTGAAGCTTTCTTT
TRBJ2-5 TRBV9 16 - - CASSHPRDLIGETQYF TGTGCCAGCAGCCACCCTCGGGACCTAATAGGGGAGACCCAGTACTTC
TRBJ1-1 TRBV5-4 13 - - CASTVLGHPEAFF TGTGCCAGCACCGTGCTGGGTCACCCTGAAGCTTTCTTT
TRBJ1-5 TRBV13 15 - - CASSLGGKRNQPQHF TGTGCCAGCAGCTTAGGGGGTAAGCGCAATCAGCCCCAGCATTTT
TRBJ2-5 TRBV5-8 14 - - CASSLVGGTETQYF TGTGCCAGCAGCCTGGTCGGAGGGACAGAGACCCAGTACTTC
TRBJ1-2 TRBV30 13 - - CAWSEGPNYGYTF TGTGCCTGGAGTGAGGGCCCTAACTATGGCTACACCTTC
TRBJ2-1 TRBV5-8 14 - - CASSFQGNLNEQFF TGTGCCAGCAGCTTCCAGGGGAATCTCAATGAGCAGTTCTTC
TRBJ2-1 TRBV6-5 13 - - CASSPSGDNEQFF TGTGCCAGCAGTCCTTCAGGCGACAATGAGCAGTTCTTC
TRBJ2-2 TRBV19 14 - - CASSSGESTGELFF TGTGCCAGTAGTAGCGGAGAGTCCACCGGGGAGCTGTTTTTT
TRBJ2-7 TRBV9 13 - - CASSAYSSGEQYF TGTGCCAGCAGCGCCTACTCGTCGGGGGAGCAGTACTTC
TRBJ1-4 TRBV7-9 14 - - CASSERGHREKLFF TGTGCCAGCAGCGAAAGGGGACATCGGGAAAAACTGTTTTTT
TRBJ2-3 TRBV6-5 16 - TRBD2 CASSFLTSGISDTQYF TGTGCCAGCAGTTTCTTGACTAGCGGGATCTCAGATACGCAGTATTTT
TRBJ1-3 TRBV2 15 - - CASRAGQYSGNTIYF TGTGCCAGCAGGGCGGGGCAGTACTCTGGAAACACCATATATTTT
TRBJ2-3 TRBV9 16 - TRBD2 CASRPYLAGEADTQYF TGTGCCAGCAGGCCCTATCTAGCGGGAGAAGCAGATACGCAGTATTTT
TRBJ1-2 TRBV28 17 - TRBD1 CASSLGTGDDTYDGYTF TGTGCCAGCAGTTTAGGGACAGGGGACGATACTTACGATGGCTACACCTTC
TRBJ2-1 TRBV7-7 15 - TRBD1 CASSPNQGAYNEQFF TGTGCTAGCAGCCCGAACCAGGGGGCGTACAATGAGCAGTTCTTC
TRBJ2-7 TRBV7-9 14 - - CASSLSEGPWEQYF TGTGCCAGCAGCTTAAGCGAGGGGCCCTGGGAGCAGTACTTC
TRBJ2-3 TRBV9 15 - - CASSSGSGVTDTQYF TGTGCCAGCAGCTCCGGTAGCGGAGTAACAGATACGCAGTATTTT
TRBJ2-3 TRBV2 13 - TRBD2 CASTRLAGSTQYF TGTGCCAGCACCAGACTAGCGGGCTCCACGCAGTATTTT
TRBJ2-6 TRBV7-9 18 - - CASSSTQVRRSGANVLTF TGTGCCAGCAGCTCGACACAGGTTCGTCGCTCTGGGGCCAACGTCCTGACTTTC
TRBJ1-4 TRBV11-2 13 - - CASSLPVNEKLFF TGTGCCAGCAGCCTTCCGGTTAATGAAAAACTGTTTTTT
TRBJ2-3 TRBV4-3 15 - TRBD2 CASSLKAGGTDTQYF TGCGCCAGCAGCCTGAAAGCGGGAGGGACAGATACGCAGTATTTT
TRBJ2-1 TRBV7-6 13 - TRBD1 CASSSDRHNEQFF TGTGCCAGCAGCTCGGACAGGCACAATGAGCAGTTCTTC
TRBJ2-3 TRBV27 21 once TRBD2 CASSFRARDYGEAGRLDTQYF TGTGCCAGCAGTTTTAGGGCGAGGGACTACGGGGAAGCGGGTCGTTTAGATACGCAGTATTTT